Described below is a single T cell receptor beta chain sequence and its context. TCRdb's table, derived via immunoSEQ multiplex PCR, lists solely in-frame clones and lacks some. The sample holds fewer than 450,000 clones, over 75% seen once. The sample belongs to a study of blood T cell repertoires in COVID-19. Germline CDR1 is LGHDT and CDR2 is YNNKEL (reference sequence). This CDR3 is built from 12 residues. The V end lost 4 bases, the J end lost 5 bases, and 8 bases lay between the germline ends. Source material: PBMCs or T cells enriched from blood (not recorded which). The chain carries TRBV3-1 (or the pseudogene TRBV3-2) and TRBJ2-5; D is ambiguous. The source is a woman in her 30s who had recovered from COVID-19. The CDR3 DNA is TGTGCCAGCAGCCTAGTTGTGGAGACCCAGTACTTC. Its protein is CASSLVVETQYF.